This T cell receptor beta chain stems from a study of CD8 T cells in ankylosing spondylitis (TCRdb year 2017). Study-wide context: To find TCR variants linked to disease, the study profiled T cell receptor beta repertoires in ankylosing spondylitis patients and healthy donors. The full study cohort was made up of about 24 ankylosing spondylitis patients and fewer than 120 healthy donors. Samples of peripheral blood were taken, and for ankylosing spondylitis patients, synovial fluid was collected as well.

The study at large found these results: A CD8+ phenotype was shown by the disease-linked clones, which were found at relatively low frequencies in peripheral blood. Some TCR beta motif variants had previously been reported in synovial fluid and blood of reactive arthritis patients, which suggested common disease-initiation mechanisms. The disease-linked clones were reported to be significantly enriched in matched synovial fluid samples from ankylosing spondylitis patients. Blood from ankylosing spondylitis patients appeared to be characterized by a TCR beta motif made up of about 8 highly homologous amino acid variants.

About this clonotype itself: Its antigen has not been determined. Per-nucleotide qualities are absent, and no much larger clonotype sits a single base away.

The run used an Illumina HiSeq 2500. Quantitative 5'-RACE with molecular barcodes was used to prepare TCR beta libraries. Concerning the study's data processing: Disease-linked TCR variants were identified with a new computational method built on a probabilistic model of VDJ rearrangement. Clones were called with MiXCR by TCRdb after fastp trimmed the public reads at Q25, and only in-frame beta chains were retained. Rows with a matching CDR3 protein are joined into one entry that keeps the most common DNA and genes. These V and J calls are TCRdb output, not the study's own analysis. This sample has 100,000 to 150,000 distinct CDR3 sequences in its table, and roughly a sixth of those were observed once. Of the sample, around a third falls within the top ten clones. There are 17 amino acids in the CDR3, from cysteine to phenylalanine inclusive. Only CDR3 DNA remains: 51 bases, in frame from the first base. In the germline V gene, CDR1 corresponds to MNHNS and CDR2 to SASEGT. V is pared back by 3 bases and J by 0 bases, with 17 bases lying between the germline termini.

The clonotype was recovered from a male donor with ankylosing spondylitis. The sample taken for sequencing was blood, either unsorted or a sorted T cell fraction (not recorded which). The chain joins TRBV6-1 to TRBJ1-1; no D segment can be confidently identified. The CDR3 sequence is CASSENVPPALNTEAFF. The nucleotide sequence is given as TGTGCCAGCAGTGAGAACGTGCCCCCAGCACTGAACACTGAAGCTTTCTTT.